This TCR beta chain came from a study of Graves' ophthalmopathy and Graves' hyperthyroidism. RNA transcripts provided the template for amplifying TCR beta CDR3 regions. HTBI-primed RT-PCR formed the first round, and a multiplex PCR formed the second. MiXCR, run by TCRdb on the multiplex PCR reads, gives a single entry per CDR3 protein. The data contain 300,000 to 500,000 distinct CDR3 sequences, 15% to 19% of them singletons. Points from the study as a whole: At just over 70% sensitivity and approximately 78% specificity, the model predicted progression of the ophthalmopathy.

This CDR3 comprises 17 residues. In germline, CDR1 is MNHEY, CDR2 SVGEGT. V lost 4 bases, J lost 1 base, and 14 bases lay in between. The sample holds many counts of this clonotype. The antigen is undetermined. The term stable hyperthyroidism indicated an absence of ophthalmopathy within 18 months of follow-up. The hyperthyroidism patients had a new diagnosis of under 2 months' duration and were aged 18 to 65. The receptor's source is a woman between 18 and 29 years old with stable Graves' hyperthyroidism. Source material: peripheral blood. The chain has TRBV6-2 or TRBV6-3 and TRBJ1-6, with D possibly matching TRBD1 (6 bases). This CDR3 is CASSWRTVVSYNSPLHF. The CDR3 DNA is TGTGCCAGCAGTTGGCGGACAGTCGTTTCCTATAATTCACCCCTCCACTTT.